These 21 T cell receptor beta chains were sequenced from one sample in a study of control samples from healthy donors and cancer patients. The data were produced by immunoSEQ multiplex PCR, yet TCRdb's version contains in-frame clones alone and is incomplete. The data contain under 200,000 clones, approximately 93% of them singletons. Sequenced: blood. These receptors were taken from a woman between 35 and 50 years old in good health.

This clone has a single count. The chain carries TRBV7-9 and TRBJ1-1; no firm D call. CDR1 and CDR2 from the germline V gene are SEHNR and FQNEAQ (reference sequence). V was trimmed by 1 base and J by 1 base, leaving 7 bases between them. The CDR3 is 14 residues long. The chain's CDR3 is CASSLEQPNTEAFF. The CDR3 coding sequence is TGTGCCAGCAGCTTAGAACAGCCGAACACTGAAGCTTTCTTT.

This clone was recorded only once. The V call is TRBV30, the J call TRBJ2-4; TRBD2 aligns across 7 bases. The length of the CDR3 is 17 residues. The trim removed 0 bases at V and 0 bases at J, leaving 8 bases unmatched. Germline V gene lookup returns CDR1 GTSNPN and CDR2 SVGIG (reference sequence). The CDR3 region is CAWSVKRGTLAKNIQYF. The CDR3 nucleotides are TGTGCCTGGAGTGTAAAGCGGGGCACACTAGCCAAAAACATTCAGTACTTC.

The chain joins TRBV30 to TRBJ2-1; tentatively, D is TRBD2 (6 bases). Germline lookup yields CDR1 GTSNPN and CDR2 SVGIG (reference sequence). Trimming stripped 2 bases from V and 4 bases from J, with 12 bases between. There are 14 residues in the CDR3. The CDR3 loop reads CAWSTLASYNEQFF. The CDR3 coding sequence is TGTGCCTGGAGTACGCTAGCGAGTTACAATGAGCAGTTCTTC.

The V gene is TRBV23-1, the J gene TRBJ2-7; D is unclear. TRBV23-1 is flagged as an ORF with uncertain function. This CDR3 contains 14 residues. Trimming took 3 bases from V and 6 from J, leaving 15 bases between them. The CDR3 sequence is CASSHSSARGEQYF. The CDR3 DNA reads TGCGCCAGCAGTCATTCAAGCGCACGAGGCGAGCAGTACTTC.

The chain has TRBV19 and TRBJ1-1; D gene uncertain. Germline CDR1 reads LNHDA; CDR2 reads SQIVND (reference sequence). V was shortened by 3 bases and J by 1 base, with 12 bases between the two germline ends. This CDR3 is built from 15 residues. The CDR3 DNA sequence: TGTGCCAGTAGTATTTCGCGGACCGGGAACACTGAAGCTTTCTTT. Encoded protein: CASSISRTGNTEAFF.

This sequence joins TRBV19 and TRBJ1-1; unclear D gene. CDR1 is LNHDA and CDR2 is SQIVND in the germline V gene (reference sequence). The CDR3 sequence is 13 residues long. V was trimmed by 0 bases and J by 10 bases, leaving 12 bases between them. CDR3 coding DNA: TGTGCCAGTAGTATAGATCTTCCCCGGGTAGCTTTCTTT. It encodes CASSIDLPRVAFF.

The CDR3 nucleotides are TGTGCCAGCAGCCCAACTGACGGTGGATCCTACGAGCAGTACTTC. It translates to CASSPTDGGSYEQYF. The gene calls are TRBV11-2 and TRBJ2-7, with D unclear. V dropped 5 bases and J dropped 1 base, with 15 bases sitting between them. CDR3 length: 15 amino acids. CDR1 SGHAT and CDR2 FQNNGV come from the germline V gene.

The V call is TRBV27, the J call TRBJ1-2; 8 bases fit TRBD1. The V gene's germline CDR1 is MNHEY and CDR2 SMNVEV (reference sequence). V trimming: 5 bases; J trimming: 2 bases; junction bases outside the gene matches: 7. This CDR3 contains 15 residues. CDR3 bases: TGTGCCAGCAGTGCACGCCAGGGGGCCAACTATGGCTACACCTTC. It specifies CASSARQGANYGYTF.

This clone came up once. The gene calls are TRBV27 and TRBJ2-1; D is perhaps TRBD2 (7 bases). The V and J ends lost 2 bases and 2 bases respectively, with 16 bases between them. CDR3 size: 17 residues. Germline CDR1 MNHEY, CDR2 SMNVEV (reference sequence). CDR3 residues: CASSLRGGGQTYNEQFF. The CDR3 region has the DNA TGTGCCAGCAGTTTAAGGGGAGGGGGACAAACCTACAATGAGCAGTTCTTC.

The rearrangement links TRBV28 to TRBJ1-5; maybe TRBD1 (5 bases). CDR1 and CDR2 from the germline V gene are MDHEN and SYDVKM. V dropped 11 bases and J dropped 6 bases, with 17 bases sitting between them. The CDR3 extends over 13 amino acids. The CDR3 DNA is TGTGCCGGGGGGGGTGGACTAAGTCAGCCCCAGCATTTT. The encoded protein is CAGGGGLSQPQHF. Full variable domain (outside the CDR3, taken from reference TRBV28 and TRBJ1-5): DVKVTQSSRYLVKRTGEKVFLECVQDMDHENMFWYRQDPGLGLRLIYFSYDVKMKEKGDIPEGYSVSREKKERFSLILESASTNQTSMYLCAGGGGLSQPQHFGDGTRLSIL.

The CDR3 bases are TGTGCCTCGACGCGGGAGGGGTCCTCCTACGGGGAGCTGTTTTTT. Residues: CASTREGSSYGELFF. The chain couples TRBV6-5 to TRBJ2-2; TRBD2 agrees at 9 bases. Germline CDR1 MNHEY, CDR2 SVGAGI. This CDR3 comprises 15 residues. After removal of 11 bases from V and 7 bases from J, the junction contained 14 bases not matched to a gene.

Only one count was recorded for this clone. The J gene is TRBJ2-2, the V gene TRBV7-2, with D uncertain. Germline values: CDR1 SGHTA, CDR2 FQGNSA. The CDR3 is made up of 12 amino acids. V lost 5 bases to trimming and J lost 5 bases, with 6 bases between them. This CDR3 reads CASSPYTGELFF. The CDR3 DNA reads as TGTGCCAGCAGCCCCTATACCGGGGAGCTGTTTTTT.

This chain links TRBV3-1 (or the pseudogene TRBV3-2) with TRBJ1-3; 9 positions match TRBD1. This CDR3 is built from 17 residues. With 3 bases clipped from V and 0 bases from J, the junction kept 6 bases outside the gene matches. CDR1 is LGHDT, CDR2 YNNKEL, per germline (reference sequence). The CDR3 DNA follows: TGTGCCAGCAGCCAGGGGACAGGGCAAACCTCTGGAAACACCATATATTTT. This encodes CASSQGTGQTSGNTIYF.

The chain employs TRBV12-3 or TRBV12-4 and TRBJ1-1; D unclear. The CDR3 covers 12 residues. With 2 bases removed from V and 11 bases from J, the gap between germline ends came to 12 bases. The CDR3 sequence: CASSLSSFGAFF. CDR3 DNA: TGTGCCAGCAGTTTAAGCTCGTTCGGTGCTTTCTTT.

The V and J genes are TRBV4-2 and TRBJ1-2; D gene uncertain. The CDR3 has 14 residues. Trimming stripped 0 bases from V and 5 bases from J, with 10 bases between. Germline CDR1 LGHNA, CDR2 YNFKEQ. This CDR3 reads CASSQDTAVYGYTF. The CDR3 bases are TGTGCCAGCAGCCAAGATACAGCCGTTTATGGCTACACCTTC.

This clone was counted once. The chain combines TRBV5-1 with TRBJ1-1; a weak D match, TRBD1 (6 bases). Trimming pared 0 bases from V and 4 bases from J, leaving 10 bases between. The V gene's germline CDR1 is SGHRS and CDR2 YFSETQ. The CDR3 has 14 residues. Written as DNA, the CDR3 is TGCGCCAGCAGCTTGGACGGGGGCGGCACTGAAGCTTTCTTT. This translates into CASSLDGGGTEAFF.

The chain couples TRBV29-1 to TRBJ1-2; the D is unclear. The CDR3 is 14 residues long. Germline V CDR1 and CDR2: SQVTM, ANQGSEA. V lost 5 bases to trimming and J lost 8 bases, with 21 bases between them. In DNA, the CDR3 is TGCAGCGTTTTACCGGACGTGCGCGTAGAGGGCTACACCTTC. Translating gives CSVLPDVRVEGYTF.

In this sample, this clone turned up once. V gene TRBV6-2 or TRBV6-3 combines with J gene TRBJ1-5; D is undetermined. The V and J ends lost 1 base and 3 bases respectively, with 1 base between them. Germline values: CDR1 MNHEY, CDR2 SVGEGT. The CDR3 is 12 amino acids. The CDR3 DNA follows: TGTGCCAGCAGTTACTTCAATCAGCCCCAGCATTTT. Its protein is CASSYFNQPQHF.

V and J are TRBV7-9 and TRBJ2-1, with 7 positions matching TRBD1. CDR1 SEHNR and CDR2 FQNEAQ come from the germline V gene (reference sequence). CDR3 size: 15 residues. V lost 7 bases and J lost 4; bases outside the gene matches: 10. The CDR3 coding sequence is TGTGCCAGCAACGGAGACAGGGTAACGTACAATGAGCAGTTCTTC. Its translation: CASNGDRVTYNEQFF.

The chain joins TRBV5-1 to TRBJ1-2, with D unresolved. V was trimmed by 4 bases and J by 4 bases, leaving 11 bases between them. Germline loops: CDR1 SGHRS, CDR2 YFSETQ. There are 13 residues in the CDR3. CDR3 sequence (DNA): TGCGCCAGCAGCCCCCGACTCTCCTATGGCTACACCTTC. It encodes CASSPRLSYGYTF.

This clone was observed once. V and J are TRBV3-1 (or the pseudogene TRBV3-2) and TRBJ1-6, with D hard to call. V was cut by 0 bases and J by 6 bases, with 6 bases left in between. The CDR3 totals 14 residues. CDR1 LGHDT and CDR2 YNNKEL come from the germline V gene (reference sequence). CDR3 bases: TGTGCCAGCAGCCAAGACCATCCTAATTCACCCCTCCACTTT. Its translation is CASSQDHPNSPLHF.